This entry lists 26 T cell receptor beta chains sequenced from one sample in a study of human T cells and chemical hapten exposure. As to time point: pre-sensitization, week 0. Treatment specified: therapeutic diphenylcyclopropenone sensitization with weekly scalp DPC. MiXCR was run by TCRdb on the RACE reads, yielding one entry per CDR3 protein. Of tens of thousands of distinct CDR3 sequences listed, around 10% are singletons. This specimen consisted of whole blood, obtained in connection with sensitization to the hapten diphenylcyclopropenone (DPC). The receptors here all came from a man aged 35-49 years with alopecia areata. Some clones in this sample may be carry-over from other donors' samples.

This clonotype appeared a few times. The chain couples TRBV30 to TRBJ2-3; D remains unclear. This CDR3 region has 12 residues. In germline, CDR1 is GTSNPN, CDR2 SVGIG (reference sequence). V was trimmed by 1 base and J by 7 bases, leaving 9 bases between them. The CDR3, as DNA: TGTGCCTGGAGTGGTATGGGAAATACGCAGTATTTT. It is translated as CAWSGMGNTQYF.

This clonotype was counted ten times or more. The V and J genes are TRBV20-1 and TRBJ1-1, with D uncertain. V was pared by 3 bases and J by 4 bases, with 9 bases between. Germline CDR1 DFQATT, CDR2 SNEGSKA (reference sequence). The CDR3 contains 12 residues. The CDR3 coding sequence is TGCAGTGCTAGTGTTGGGAGCACTGAAGCTTTCTTT. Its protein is CSASVGSTEAFF.

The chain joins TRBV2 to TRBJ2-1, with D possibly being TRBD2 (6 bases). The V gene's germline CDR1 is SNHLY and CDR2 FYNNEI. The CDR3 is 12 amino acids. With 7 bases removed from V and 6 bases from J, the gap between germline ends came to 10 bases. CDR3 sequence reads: CASTMGGNEQFF. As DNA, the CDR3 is TGTGCCAGCACAATGGGGGGCAATGAGCAGTTCTTC.

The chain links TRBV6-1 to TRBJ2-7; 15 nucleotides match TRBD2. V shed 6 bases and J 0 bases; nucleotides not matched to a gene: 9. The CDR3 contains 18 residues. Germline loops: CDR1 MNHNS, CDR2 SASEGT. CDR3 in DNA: TGTGCCAGCAGGATTTCCGGGACTAGCGGGAGGAGCTCCTACGAGCAGTACTTC. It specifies CASRISGTSGRSSYEQYF.

CDR3 in DNA: TGTGCCAGCAGCTTTGGGGACAGTCTTTACGAGCAGTACTTC. Translated, it gives CASSFGDSLYEQYF. The chain links TRBV11-2 to TRBJ2-7, with 7 bases fitting TRBD1. V gave up 3 bases and J gave up 4 bases; unmatched junction bases: 6. There are 14 residues in the CDR3. Germline-derived CDR1 and CDR2 are SGHAT and FQNNGV. The full variable domain, completed using reference TRBV11-2 and TRBJ2-7, is EAGVAQSPRYKIIEKRQSVAFWCNPISGHATLYWYQQILGQGPKLLIQFQNNGVVDDSQLPKDRFSAERLKGVDSTLKIQPAKLEDSAVYLCASSFGDSLYEQYFGPGTRLTVT.

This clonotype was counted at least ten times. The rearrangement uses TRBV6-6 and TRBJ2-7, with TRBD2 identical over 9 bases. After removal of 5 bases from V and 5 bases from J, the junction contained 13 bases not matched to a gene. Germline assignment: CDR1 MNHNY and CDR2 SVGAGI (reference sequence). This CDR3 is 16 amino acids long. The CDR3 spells CASSTPGGRATHEQYF. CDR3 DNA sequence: TGTGCCAGCAGTACCCCGGGCGGGAGGGCCACCCACGAGCAGTACTTC.

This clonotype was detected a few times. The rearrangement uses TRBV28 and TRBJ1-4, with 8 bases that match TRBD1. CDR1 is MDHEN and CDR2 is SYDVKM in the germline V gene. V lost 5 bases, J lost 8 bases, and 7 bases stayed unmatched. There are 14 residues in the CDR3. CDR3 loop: CASSARQGLEKLFF. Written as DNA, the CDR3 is TGTGCCAGCAGTGCCCGACAGGGGTTGGAAAAACTGTTTTTT. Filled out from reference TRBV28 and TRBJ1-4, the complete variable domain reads DVKVTQSSRYLVKRTGEKVFLECVQDMDHENMFWYRQDPGLGLRLIYFSYDVKMKEKGDIPEGYSVSREKKERFSLILESASTNQTSMYLCASSARQGLEKLFFGSGTQLSVL.

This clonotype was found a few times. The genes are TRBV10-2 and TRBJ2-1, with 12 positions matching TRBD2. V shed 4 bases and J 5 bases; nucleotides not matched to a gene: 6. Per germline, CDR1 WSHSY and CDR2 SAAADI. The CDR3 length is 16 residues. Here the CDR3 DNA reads TGCGCCAGCAGTGCCTCGCTAGCGGGAGGGGACAATGAGCAGTTCTTC. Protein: CASSASLAGGDNEQFF.

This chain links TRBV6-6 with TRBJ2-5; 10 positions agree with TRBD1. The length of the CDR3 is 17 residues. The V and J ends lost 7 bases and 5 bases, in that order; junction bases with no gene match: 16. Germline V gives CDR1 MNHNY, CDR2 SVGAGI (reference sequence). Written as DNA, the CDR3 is TGTGCCAGCACCTACACGACAGGGGGCGATTTTGGTGAGACCCAGTACTTC. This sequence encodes CASTYTTGGDFGETQYF.

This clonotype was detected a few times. CDR3 sequence reads: CASSLGHGVSNQPQHF. In DNA form, the CDR3 reads TGTGCCAGCAGCCTGGGACATGGAGTTAGCAATCAGCCCCAGCATTTT. This chain links TRBV9 with TRBJ1-5; TRBD1 might be the D (6 bases). The germline CDR1 and CDR2 sequences are SGDLS and YYNGEE. Trimming removed 4 bases from V and 0 bases from J, with 14 bases in between. CDR3 length equals 16 residues.

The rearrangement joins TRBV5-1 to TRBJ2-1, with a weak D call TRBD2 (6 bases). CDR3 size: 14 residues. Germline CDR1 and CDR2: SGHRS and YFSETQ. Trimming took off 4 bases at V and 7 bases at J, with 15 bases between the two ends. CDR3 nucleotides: TGCGCCAGCAGCCGGTCGTCCGGGGGAAATGAGCAGTTCTTC. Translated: CASSRSSGGNEQFF. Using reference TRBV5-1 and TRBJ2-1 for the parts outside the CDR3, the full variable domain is KAGVTQTPRYLIKTRGQQVTLSCSPISGHRSVSWYQQTPGQGLQFLFEYFSETQRNKGNFPGRFSGRQFSNSRSEMNVSTLELGDSALYLCASSRSSGGNEQFFGPGTRLTVL.

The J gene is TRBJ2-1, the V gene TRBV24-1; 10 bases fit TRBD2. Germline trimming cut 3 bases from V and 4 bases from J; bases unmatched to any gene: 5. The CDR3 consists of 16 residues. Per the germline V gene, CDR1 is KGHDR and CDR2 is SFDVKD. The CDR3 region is CATSDPLAGEYNEQFF. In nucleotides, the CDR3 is TGTGCCACCAGTGATCCGCTAGCGGGAGAGTACAATGAGCAGTTCTTC.

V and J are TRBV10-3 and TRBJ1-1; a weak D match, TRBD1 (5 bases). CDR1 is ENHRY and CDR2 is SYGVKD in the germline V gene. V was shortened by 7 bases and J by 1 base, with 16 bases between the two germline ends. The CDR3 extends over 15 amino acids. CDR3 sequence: CAITKRGTGNTEAFF. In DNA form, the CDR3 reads TGTGCCATCACTAAACGTGGGACGGGGAACACTGAAGCTTTCTTT.

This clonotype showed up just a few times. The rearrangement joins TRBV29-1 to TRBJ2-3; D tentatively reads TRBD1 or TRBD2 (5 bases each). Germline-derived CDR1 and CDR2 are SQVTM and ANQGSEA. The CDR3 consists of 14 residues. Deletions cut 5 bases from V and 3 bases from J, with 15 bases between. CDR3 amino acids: CSVRRGPSTDTQYF. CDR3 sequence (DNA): TGCAGCGTTCGAAGGGGACCTAGTACAGATACGCAGTATTTT.

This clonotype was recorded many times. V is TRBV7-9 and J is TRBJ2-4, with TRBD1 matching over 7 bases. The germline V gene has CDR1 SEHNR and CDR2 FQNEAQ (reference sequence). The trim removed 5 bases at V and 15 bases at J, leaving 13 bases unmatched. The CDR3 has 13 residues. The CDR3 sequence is CASSPATGTDMYF. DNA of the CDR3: TGTGCCAGCAGCCCAGCTACCGGGACAGATATGTACTTC.

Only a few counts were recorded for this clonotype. CDR3 in DNA: TGTGCCAGCAGCTTTGGGCGGGAGGCCGCGAACACCGGGGAGCTGTTTTTT. The encoded protein is CASSFGREAANTGELFF. V gene TRBV7-3 combines with J gene TRBJ2-2; 8 bases map to TRBD2. CDR1 is SGHTA and CDR2 is FQGTGA in the germline V gene. V dropped 3 bases and J dropped 0; count of bases not matched to a gene: 6. The CDR3 extends over 17 amino acids.

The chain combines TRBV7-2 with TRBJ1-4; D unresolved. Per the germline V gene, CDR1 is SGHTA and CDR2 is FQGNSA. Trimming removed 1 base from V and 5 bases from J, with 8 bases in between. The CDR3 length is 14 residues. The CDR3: CASSLGLRNEKLFF. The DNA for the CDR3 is TGTGCCAGCAGCTTAGGACTCAGGAATGAAAAACTGTTTTTT.

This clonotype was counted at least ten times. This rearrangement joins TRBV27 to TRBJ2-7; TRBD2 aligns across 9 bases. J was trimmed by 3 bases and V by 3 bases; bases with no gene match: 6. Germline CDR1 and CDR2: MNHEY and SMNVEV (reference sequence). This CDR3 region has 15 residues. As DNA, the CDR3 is TGTGCCAGCAGTTTGGGCGGGAGGGTCATCTACGAGCAGTACTTC. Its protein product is CASSLGGRVIYEQYF.

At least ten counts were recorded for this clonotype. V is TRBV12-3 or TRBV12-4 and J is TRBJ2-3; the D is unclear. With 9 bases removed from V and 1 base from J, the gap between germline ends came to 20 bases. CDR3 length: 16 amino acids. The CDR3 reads CARIRPARSGTDTQYF. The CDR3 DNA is TGTGCCAGGATACGACCAGCGAGATCAGGCACAGATACGCAGTATTTT.

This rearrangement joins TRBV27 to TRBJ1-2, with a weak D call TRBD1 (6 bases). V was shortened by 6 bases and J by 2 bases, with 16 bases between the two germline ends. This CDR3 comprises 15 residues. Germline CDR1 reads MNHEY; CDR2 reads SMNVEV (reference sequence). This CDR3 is CASSLQGSINYGYTF. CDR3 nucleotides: TGTGCCAGCAGCTTACAGGGATCCATAAACTATGGCTACACCTTC.

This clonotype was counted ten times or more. CDR3 loop: CASSPTSSDTQYF. The CDR3 region has the DNA TGTGCCAGCAGCCCCACCAGTTCAGATACGCAGTATTTT. V is TRBV9 and J is TRBJ2-3; D ambiguous. Germline V gene lookup returns CDR1 SGDLS and CDR2 YYNGEE. This CDR3 comprises 13 residues. Trimming pared 4 bases from V and 4 bases from J, leaving 10 bases between. The variable domain in full, with the rest retrieved from reference TRBV9 and TRBJ2-3, is DSGVTQTPKHLITATGQRVTLRCSPRSGDLSVYWYQQSLDQGLQFLIQYYNGEERAKGNILERFSAQQFPDLHSELNLSSLELGDSALYFCASSPTSSDTQYFGPGTRLTVL.

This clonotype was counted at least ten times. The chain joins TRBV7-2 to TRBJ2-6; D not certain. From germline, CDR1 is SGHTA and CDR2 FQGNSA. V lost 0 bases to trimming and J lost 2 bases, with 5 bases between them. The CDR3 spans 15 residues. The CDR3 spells CASSLASPGANVLTF. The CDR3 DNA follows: TGTGCCAGCAGCTTAGCGAGTCCTGGGGCCAACGTCCTGACTTTC. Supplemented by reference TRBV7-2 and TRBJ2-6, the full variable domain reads GAGVSQSPSNKVTEKGKDVELRCDPISGHTALYWYRQSLGQGLEFLIYFQGNSAPDKSGLPSDRFSAERTGGSVSTLTIQRTQQEDSAVYLCASSLASPGANVLTFGAGSRLTVL.

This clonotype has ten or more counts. The CDR3 spells CASSQTGDSPLHF. The CDR3 nucleotides are TGTGCCAGCTCACAAACAGGGGATTCACCCCTCCACTTT. The chain combines TRBV18 with TRBJ1-6; the match to TRBD1 covers 7 bases. This CDR3 comprises 13 residues. Per the germline V gene, CDR1 is KGHSH and CDR2 is LQKENI. V lost 4 bases to trimming and J lost 8 bases; unmatched junction nucleotides: 2.

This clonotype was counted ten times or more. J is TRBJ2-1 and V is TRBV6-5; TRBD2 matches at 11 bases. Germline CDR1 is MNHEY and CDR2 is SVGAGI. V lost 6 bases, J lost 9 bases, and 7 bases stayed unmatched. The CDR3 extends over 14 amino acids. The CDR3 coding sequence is TGTGCCAGCAGGCAATCCGGGACTAGCGGTGAGCAGTTCTTC. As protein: CASRQSGTSGEQFF.

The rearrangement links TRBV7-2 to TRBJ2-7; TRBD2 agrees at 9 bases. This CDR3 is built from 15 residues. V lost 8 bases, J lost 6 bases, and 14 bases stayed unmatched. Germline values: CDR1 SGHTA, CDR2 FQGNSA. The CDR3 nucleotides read TGTGCCAGCTCACCGGGCGGCGGGAGGGTCGGCGAGCAGTACTTC. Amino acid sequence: CASSPGGGRVGEQYF.

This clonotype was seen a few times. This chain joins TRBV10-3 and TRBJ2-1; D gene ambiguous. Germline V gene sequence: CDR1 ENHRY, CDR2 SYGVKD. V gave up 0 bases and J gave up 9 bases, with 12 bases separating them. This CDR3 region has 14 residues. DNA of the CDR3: TGTGCCATCAGTGAGTCGAGCTGGAGCCCTGAGCAGTTCTTC. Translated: CAISESSWSPEQFF.